These 3 T cell receptor beta chains originate from one sample sequenced in a study of control samples from healthy donors and cancer patients. Profiled with immunoSEQ multiplex PCR; TCRdb holds only in-frame clones, not every one. The table shows around 120,000 clones, with 87% occurring only once. Sequenced material: blood. Receptor source: a man in his forties in good health.

V and J are TRBV5-1 and TRBJ2-7; D call uncertain. The CDR3 runs 14 residues. Germline values: CDR1 SGHRS, CDR2 YFSETQ. Trimming cost V 0 bases and J 5 bases, with 12 bases left between them. The CDR3 spells CASSLEFLTDEQYF. The CDR3 DNA follows: TGCGCCAGCAGCTTGGAGTTCCTAACTGACGAGCAGTACTTC.

This clone was observed a few times. This chain connects TRBV7-9 to TRBJ1-2; D remains ambiguous. Germline-derived CDR1 and CDR2 are SEHNR and FQNEAQ (reference sequence). The CDR3 consists of 13 residues. Trimming shortened V by 5 bases and J by 8 bases, and 15 bases separated the two germline ends. The CDR3 nucleotides are TGTGCCAGCAGCATTATGGCAGGAGAAGGCTACACCTTC. Protein sequence: CASSIMAGEGYTF.

The rearrangement uses TRBV5-5 and TRBJ2-5; TRBD2 aligns across 15 bases. Germline V gene sequence: CDR1 SGHKS, CDR2 YYEKEE (reference sequence). The length of the CDR3 is 18 residues. The V segment lost 5 bases and the J segment 4 bases; nucleotides outside the gene matches: 12. CDR3: CASSRRTSGGDPPETQYF. CDR3 coding DNA: TGTGCCAGCAGTCGGAGGACTAGCGGGGGGGACCCCCCAGAGACCCAGTACTTC.